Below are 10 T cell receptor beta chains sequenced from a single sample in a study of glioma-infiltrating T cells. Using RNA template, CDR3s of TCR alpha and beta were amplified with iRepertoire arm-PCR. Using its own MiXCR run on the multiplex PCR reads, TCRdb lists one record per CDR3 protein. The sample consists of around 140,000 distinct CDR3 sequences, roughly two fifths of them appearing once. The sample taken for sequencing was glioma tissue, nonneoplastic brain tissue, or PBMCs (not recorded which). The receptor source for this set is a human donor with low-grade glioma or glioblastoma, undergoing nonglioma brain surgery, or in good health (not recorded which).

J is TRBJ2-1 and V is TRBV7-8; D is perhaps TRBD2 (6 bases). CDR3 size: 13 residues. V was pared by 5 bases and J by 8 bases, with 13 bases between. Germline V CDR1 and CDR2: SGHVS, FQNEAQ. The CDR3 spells CASSVTSSHEQFF. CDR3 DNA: TGTGCCAGCAGCGTTACTAGCTCCCATGAGCAGTTCTTC.

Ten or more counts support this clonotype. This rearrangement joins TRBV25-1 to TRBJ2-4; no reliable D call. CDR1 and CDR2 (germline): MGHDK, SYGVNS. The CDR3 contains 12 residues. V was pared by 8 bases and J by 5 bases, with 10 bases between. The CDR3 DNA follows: TGTGCCAGCCCTGGACGGGAAAACATTCAGTACTTC. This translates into CASPGRENIQYF.

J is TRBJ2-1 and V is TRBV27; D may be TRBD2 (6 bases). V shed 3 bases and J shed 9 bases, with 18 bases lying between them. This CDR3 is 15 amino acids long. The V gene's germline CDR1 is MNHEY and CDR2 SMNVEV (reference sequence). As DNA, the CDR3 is TGTGCCAGCAGTTTCTGGCGTCAAGAGGAGGGTGAGCAGTTCTTC. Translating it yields CASSFWRQEEGEQFF.

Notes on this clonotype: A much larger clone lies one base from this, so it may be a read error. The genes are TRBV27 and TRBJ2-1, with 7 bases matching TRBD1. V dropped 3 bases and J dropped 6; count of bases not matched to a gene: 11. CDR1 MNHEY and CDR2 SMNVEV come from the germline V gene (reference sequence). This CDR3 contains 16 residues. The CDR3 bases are TGTGCCAGCAGTTTCCTTGGACAGGAACTGTTCAATGAGCAGTTCTTC. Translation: CASSFLGQELFNEQFF.

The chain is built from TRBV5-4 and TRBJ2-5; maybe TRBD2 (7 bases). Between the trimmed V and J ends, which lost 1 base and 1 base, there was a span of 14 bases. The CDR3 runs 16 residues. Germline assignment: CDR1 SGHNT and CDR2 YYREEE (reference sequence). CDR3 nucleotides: TGTGCCAGCAGCTTGAGGGGGGGCTCCCCCCAAGAGACCCAGTACTTC. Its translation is CASSLRGGSPQETQYF.

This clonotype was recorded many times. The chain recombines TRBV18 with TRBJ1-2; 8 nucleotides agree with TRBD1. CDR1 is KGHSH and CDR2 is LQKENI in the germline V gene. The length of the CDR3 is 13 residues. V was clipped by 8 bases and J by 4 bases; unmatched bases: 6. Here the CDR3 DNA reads TGTGCCAGCAGCCCTGGACAGGGCTATGGCTACACCTTC. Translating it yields CASSPGQGYGYTF.

The CDR3 spells CASSLFSPGTDTQYF. CDR3 nucleotide sequence: TGTGCCAGCAGCTTATTCTCTCCGGGCACAGATACGCAGTATTTT. The chain joins TRBV7-2 to TRBJ2-3; no firm D call. The V and J ends lost 2 bases and 1 base respectively, with 10 bases between them. This CDR3 has 15 residues. Germline CDR1 reads SGHTA; CDR2 reads FQGNSA.

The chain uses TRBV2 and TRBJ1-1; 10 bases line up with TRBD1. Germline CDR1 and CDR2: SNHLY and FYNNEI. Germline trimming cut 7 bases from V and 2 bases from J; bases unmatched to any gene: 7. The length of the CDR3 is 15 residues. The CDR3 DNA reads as TGTGCCAGCAAGGGACAGGGGCCTCACAACACTGAAGCTTTCTTT. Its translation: CASKGQGPHNTEAFF. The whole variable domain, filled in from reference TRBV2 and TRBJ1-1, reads EPEVTQTPSHQVTQMGQEVILRCVPISNHLYFYWYRQILGQKVEFLVSFYNNEISEKSEIFDDQFSVERPDGSNFTLKIRSTKLEDSAMYFCASKGQGPHNTEAFFGQGTRLTVV.

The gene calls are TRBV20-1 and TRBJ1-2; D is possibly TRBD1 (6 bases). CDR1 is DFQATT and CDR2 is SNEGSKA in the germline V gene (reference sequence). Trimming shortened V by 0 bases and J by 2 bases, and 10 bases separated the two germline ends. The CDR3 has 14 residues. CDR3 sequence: CSARESGQNYGYTF. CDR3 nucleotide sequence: TGCAGTGCTAGAGAGTCTGGACAGAACTATGGCTACACCTTC.

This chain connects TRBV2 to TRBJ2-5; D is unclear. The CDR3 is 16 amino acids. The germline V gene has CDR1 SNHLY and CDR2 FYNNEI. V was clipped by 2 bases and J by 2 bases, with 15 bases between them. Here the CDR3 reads CASSESRQIRQETQYF. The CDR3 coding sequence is TGTGCCAGCAGTGAATCTCGGCAAATCAGGCAAGAGACCCAGTACTTC.